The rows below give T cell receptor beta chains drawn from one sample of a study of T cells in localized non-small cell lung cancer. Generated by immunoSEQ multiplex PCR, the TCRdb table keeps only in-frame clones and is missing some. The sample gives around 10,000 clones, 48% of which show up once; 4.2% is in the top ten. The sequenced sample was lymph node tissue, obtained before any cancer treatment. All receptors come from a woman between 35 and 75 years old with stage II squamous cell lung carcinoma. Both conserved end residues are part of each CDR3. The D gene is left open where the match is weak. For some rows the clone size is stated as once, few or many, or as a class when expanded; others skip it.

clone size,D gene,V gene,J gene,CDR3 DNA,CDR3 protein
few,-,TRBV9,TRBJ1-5,TGTGCCAGCAGCGTAGGACAGAGCAATCAGCCCCAGCATTTT,CASSVGQSNQPQHF
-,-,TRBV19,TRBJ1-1,TGTGCCAGTAGTTGGGTCGGCGGGTATACTGAAGCTTTCTTT,CASSWVGGYTEAFF
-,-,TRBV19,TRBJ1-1,TGTGCCAGTAGTATATTCTACGTCGGGACTGAAGCTTTCTTT,CASSIFYVGTEAFF
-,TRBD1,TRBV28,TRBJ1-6,TGTGCCAGCAGTCCGGGGGACAGGGGTCGTTCACCCCTCCACTTT,CASSPGDRGRSPLHF
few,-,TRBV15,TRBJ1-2,TGTGCCACCAGCAGAGGTCCCATCCCTAACTATGGCTACACCTTC,CATSRGPIPNYGYTF
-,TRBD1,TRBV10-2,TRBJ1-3,TGCGCCAGCAGTGAGTGGGGACAGGGAATCCAGAGCACCATATATTTT,CASSEWGQGIQSTIYF
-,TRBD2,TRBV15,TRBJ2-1,TGTGCCACCAGCAGAGAGCTAGCGGGGGCCTCCAATGAGCAGTTCTTC,CATSRELAGASNEQFF
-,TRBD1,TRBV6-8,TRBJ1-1,TGTGCCAGCAGTGCACCGGGACAGGGGAACACTGAAGCTTTCTTT,CASSAPGQGNTEAFF
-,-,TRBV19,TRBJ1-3,TGTGCCAGTAGTAGGGCGCATACCAACTCTGGAAACACCATATATTTT,CASSRAHTNSGNTIYF
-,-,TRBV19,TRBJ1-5,TGTGCCAGTAGTGGCCAGGGGACCTATCAGCCCCAGCATTTT,CASSGQGTYQPQHF
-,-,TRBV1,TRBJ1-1,TGCGCCAGCAGCCAAGATCCTTATGACTATCTTCACACTGAAGCTTTCTTT,CASSQDPYDYLHTEAFF